One and the same sample provided the 14 T cell receptor beta chains below, sequenced in a study of T cells in Graves' hyperthyroidism and ophthalmopathy. Regions amplified from RNA transcripts were the TCR beta CDR3 regions. A first-round RT-PCR of the TCR CDR3 used the HTBI primer set. TCRdb re-derived calls from the multiplex PCR reads in MiXCR, one entry per CDR3 protein. The sample has some 800,000 distinct CDR3 sequences; roughly 37% are singletons. Sequenced material: blood. The receptors here all came from a man between 18 and 29 years old with Graves' hyperthyroidism.

This clonotype was picked up a small number of times. V gene TRBV12-3 or TRBV12-4 combines with J gene TRBJ1-5, with 8 bases aligning to TRBD1. The CDR3 runs 14 residues. V dropped 6 bases and J dropped 2; count of bases not matched to a gene: 3. CDR3 amino acids: CASRKTGGNQPQHF. The CDR3 nucleotides are TGTGCCAGCAGAAAGACAGGGGGCAATCAGCCCCAGCATTTT.

The sample holds one count of this clonotype. At one of its ends the junction is not consistent with the germline gene, which may arise from a read error. V usage is TRBV7-7 and J usage is TRBJ2-5; possibly TRBD2 for D (7 bases). In germline, CDR1 is SSHAT, CDR2 FNYEAQ (reference sequence). The CDR3 contains 14 residues. The CDR3 here is CASSPTGGQGTQYF. The CDR3 nucleotides are TGTGCTAGCAGCCCTACGGGGGGACAAGGGACCCAGTACTTC.

V usage is TRBV7-9 and J usage is TRBJ1-2, with 9 bases fitting TRBD1. J was trimmed by 9 bases and V by 6 bases; bases with no gene match: 5. The CDR3 runs 12 residues. Germline V CDR1 and CDR2: SEHNR, FQNEAQ (reference sequence). The CDR3 spells CASRPTGGSYTF. CDR3 in DNA: TGTGCCAGCAGACCAACAGGGGGCAGCTACACCTTC. Supplemented by reference TRBV7-9 and TRBJ1-2, the full variable domain reads DTGVSQNPRHKITKRGQNVTFRCDPISEHNRLYWYRQTLGQGPEFLTYFQNEAQLEKSRLLSDRFSAERPKGSFSTLEIQRTEQGDSAMYLCASRPTGGSYTFGSGTRLTVV.

This clonotype occurred a few times. The chain has TRBV20-1 and TRBJ2-5, with D unclear. There are 14 residues in the CDR3. The V gene lost 1 base and the J gene lost 5 bases, with 14 bases spanning the gap. CDR1 is DFQATT, CDR2 SNEGSKA, per germline (reference sequence). The CDR3 spells CSARASQKGETQYF. The CDR3 nucleotides read TGCAGTGCTAGAGCGAGTCAAAAGGGCGAGACCCAGTACTTC.

The gene calls are TRBV12-3 or TRBV12-4 and TRBJ1-6, with D perhaps TRBD1 (6 bases). V shed 6 bases and J shed 9 bases, with 18 bases lying between them. The CDR3 runs to 15 residues. DNA of the CDR3: TGTGCCAGCAGCTTGGGGGCGGGGTTCTCTTCACCCCTCCACTTT. This codes for CASSLGAGFSSPLHF.

The chain uses TRBV2 and TRBJ2-5, with D possibly TRBD1 on 6 matching bases. V lost 5 bases to trimming and J lost 1 base, with 14 bases between them. CDR1 is SNHLY and CDR2 is FYNNEI in the germline V gene. The CDR3 totals 15 residues. The CDR3 DNA follows: TGTGCCAGCAGTTTATCGTGGGACATCCAAGAGACCCAGTACTTC. Translation: CASSLSWDIQETQYF.

On this clonotype: With a much larger clone just one base away, this may be a read error. This chain uses TRBV7-8 with TRBJ1-5, with TRBD1 matching 7 bases. V shed 5 bases and J 6 bases; nucleotides not matched to a gene: 4. The germline CDR1 and CDR2 sequences are SGHVS and FQNEAQ. The length of the CDR3 is 13 residues. This chain's CDR3 is CASSPGGFQPQHF. The CDR3 DNA reads as TGTGCCAGCAGCCCAGGGGGTTTTCAGCCCCAGCATTTT.

At least ten counts were recorded for this clonotype. V gene TRBV20-1 combines with J gene TRBJ1-6; D call uncertain. CDR1 DFQATT and CDR2 SNEGSKA come from the germline V gene (reference sequence). The CDR3 covers 10 residues. Trimming removed 2 bases at V and 9 bases at J, with 2 bases between. CDR3 residues: CSARSSPLHF. The CDR3 DNA is TGCAGTGCTAGAAGTTCACCCCTCCACTTT.

A word on this clonotype: An end of the junction differs from the germline gene, which may be a read error. V usage is TRBV20-1 and J usage is TRBJ2-1; the D is unclear. CDR1 DFQATT and CDR2 SNEGSKA come from the germline V gene (reference sequence). This CDR3 is built from 8 residues. CDR3 loop: CSARDHKF. The CDR3 coding sequence is TGCAGTGCTAGAGACCACAAGTTC.

This clonotype was detected ten times or more. This chain connects TRBV7-9 to TRBJ1-1; TRBD1 is a possible D gene (5 bases). CDR1 is SEHNR, CDR2 FQNEAQ, per germline (reference sequence). V was trimmed by 4 bases and J by 4 bases, leaving 10 bases between them. CDR3 length: 13 residues. The CDR3 sequence: CASSSQGFTEAFF. The CDR3 nucleotides read TGTGCCAGCAGCTCTCAGGGATTCACTGAAGCTTTCTTT.

This clonotype has more than one count but fewer than ten. This sequence joins TRBV7-9 and TRBJ1-1; 8 bases line up with TRBD1. In germline, CDR1 is SEHNR, CDR2 FQNEAQ (reference sequence). This CDR3 has 17 residues. Trimming took 1 base from V and 0 from J; bases not matched to a gene: 7. CDR3 DNA sequence: TGTGCCAGCAGCTTAGATCAAACAGGGGGGATGAACACTGAAGCTTTCTTT. Translated, it gives CASSLDQTGGMNTEAFF.

The chain combines TRBV7-6 with TRBJ1-5; the D is unclear. The CDR3 runs 14 residues. Trimming stripped 5 bases from V and 2 bases from J, with 10 bases between. Germline CDR1 is SGHVS and CDR2 is FNYEAQ. The DNA of the CDR3 is TGTGCCAGCAGCACACACGGGGGCAATCAGCCCCAGCATTTT. Encoded protein: CASSTHGGNQPQHF.

This clonotype was recorded many times. The chain combines TRBV29-1 with TRBJ2-7, with unresolved D. The germline V gene encodes CDR1 SQVTM and CDR2 ANQGSEA. V was pared by 6 bases and J by 0 bases, with 15 bases between. The CDR3 is 14 residues long. CDR3 amino acids: CSVTLGQFSYEQYF. The CDR3 coding sequence is TGCAGCGTGACCCTAGGGCAGTTCTCCTACGAGCAGTACTTC.

This clonotype appeared once. The DNA is omitted, as the CDR3 cannot be located on it reliably, and the CDR3 follows TCRdb's listing. This chain joins TRBV2 and TRBJ2-5; TRBD1 was called by the table and not checked on the DNA. Ends included, the CDR3 has 15 residues. CDR1 is SNHLY and CDR2 is FYNNEI in the germline V gene. The CDR3 is CASILAGESGETQYF.